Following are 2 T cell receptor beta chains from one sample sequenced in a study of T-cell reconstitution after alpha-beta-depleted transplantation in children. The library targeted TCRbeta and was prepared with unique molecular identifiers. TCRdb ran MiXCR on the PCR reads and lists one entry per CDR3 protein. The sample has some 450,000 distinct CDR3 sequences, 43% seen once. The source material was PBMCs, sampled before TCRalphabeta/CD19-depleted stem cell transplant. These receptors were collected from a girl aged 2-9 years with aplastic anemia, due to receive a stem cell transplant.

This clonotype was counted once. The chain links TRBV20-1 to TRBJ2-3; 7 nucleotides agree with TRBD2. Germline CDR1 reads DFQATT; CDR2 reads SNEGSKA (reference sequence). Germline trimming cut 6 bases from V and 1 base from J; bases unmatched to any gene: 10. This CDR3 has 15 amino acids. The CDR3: CSAGKLGGGTDTQYF. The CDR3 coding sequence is TGCAGTGCGGGAAAATTGGGAGGGGGCACAGATACGCAGTATTTT.

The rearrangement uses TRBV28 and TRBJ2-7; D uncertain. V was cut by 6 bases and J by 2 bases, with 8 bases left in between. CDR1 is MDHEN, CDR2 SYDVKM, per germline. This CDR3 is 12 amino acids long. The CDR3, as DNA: TGTGCCAGCAGGCTTTCTGCCTACGAGCAGTACTTC. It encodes CASRLSAYEQYF.